This TCR beta chain was obtained from a study of blood T cell repertoires in COVID-19. The trim removed 4 bases at V and 0 bases at J, leaving 14 bases unmatched. This CDR3 has 18 residues. Germline CDR1 is SQVTM and CDR2 is ANQGSEA. Assay: immunoSEQ multiplex PCR; the TCRdb copy retains only in-frame clones and omits some. The data hold about half a million clones, with approximately 91% observed a single time. The rearrangement uses TRBV29-1 and TRBJ2-1; 8 bases fit TRBD2. This clonotype was obtained from an older woman who had recovered from COVID-19. Sequenced material: PBMCs or T cells enriched from blood (not recorded which). The CDR3 bases are TGCAGCGTTGTCCCTTTCCGGACCGGGGGGGGCTCCTACAATGAGCAGTTCTTC. Amino acid sequence: CSVVPFRTGGGSYNEQFF.